This T cell receptor (beta chain) was captured by sequencing in a study of OX40 agonist ivuxolimab in advanced cancers. Samples were taken at baseline and on day 1 of cycles 4 and 7. The germline gives CDR1 SGHAT, CDR2 FQNNGV. The CDR3 has 15 amino acids. Trimming removed 3 bases from V and 1 base from J, with 12 bases in between. Libraries were prepared by immunoSEQ multiplex PCR; TCRdb keeps only in-frame clonotypes and omits some of them. In the table there are approximately 60,000 clones, more than 65% of which are singletons. This clone has just a few counts. This clonotype was obtained from an adult with an advanced solid tumor such as melanoma, head and neck, liver or kidney cancer. The rearrangement uses TRBV11-2 and TRBJ2-5; D may be TRBD1 or TRBD2 (6 bases each). Sequencing was performed on CD4+ or CD8+ T cells sorted from blood, taken in a trial of the OX40 agonist ivuxolimab. The CDR3 reads CASSFAGHLQETQYF. Here the CDR3 DNA reads TGTGCCAGCAGCTTTGCGGGACACCTCCAAGAGACCCAGTACTTC.